What follows describes a single TCR beta chain. Antigen specificity is unknown. Researchers ran the PCR with 60 Vbeta and 13 Jbeta primers. TCRdb's table, derived via immunoSEQ multiplex PCR, lists solely in-frame clones and lacks some. Of approximately 140,000 clones in the sample, about 85% were seen once. The V gene's germline CDR1 is SGHVS and CDR2 FNYEAQ. The CDR3 loop spans 14 amino acids. V was shortened by 4 bases and J by 4 bases, with 13 bases between the two germline ends. These data come from a study of cytomegalovirus exposure and HLA in healthy donors. Study summary: Clustering assigned 70% to 85% of the approximately 430 genotyped donors to the Caucasian-associated ancestry cluster. General study results and limits: Earlier results showed most TCR beta V segments being productive about 87% or about 30% of the time.

The chain links TRBV7-6 to TRBJ1-1; D gene ambiguous. Sequencing input: PBMCs. This TCR came from a human donor in good health. The CDR3, as DNA: TGTGCCAGCAGCTCCCCGGAGGGAGGCACTGAAGCTTTCTTT. It translates to CASSSPEGGTEAFF. Drawing the rest from reference TRBV7-6 and TRBJ1-1, the complete variable domain is GAGVSQSPRYKVTKRGQDVALRCDPISGHVSLYWYRQALGQGPEFLTYFNYEAQQDKSGLPNDRFSAERPEGSISTLTIQRTEQRDSAMYRCASSSPEGGTEAFFGQGTRLTVV.